This entry lists 24 T cell receptor beta chains sequenced from one sample in a study of T cells after somatic rescue of genetic block. The assay was immunoSEQ multiplex PCR, and TCRdb's table has in-frame clones only and misses some. Of about 12,000 clones listed, over 65% were seen once; the top ten hold nearly 20%. Sequencing used peripheral blood mononuclear cells (PBMCs). Receptor source: a boy aged 5-17 years.

This clone is a singleton in its sample. The chain combines TRBV5-1 with TRBJ1-4; D is uncertain. Germline assignment: CDR1 SGHRS and CDR2 YFSETQ. The length of the CDR3 is 15 residues. V shed 0 bases and J shed 8 bases, with 14 bases lying between them. In DNA, the CDR3 is TGCGCCAGCAGCTTGGCAGGCGCGGTGTTGGAAAAACTGTTTTTT. Protein product: CASSLAGAVLEKLFF. The full variable domain, its missing parts supplied by reference TRBV5-1 and TRBJ1-4, is KAGVTQTPRYLIKTRGQQVTLSCSPISGHRSVSWYQQTPGQGLQFLFEYFSETQRNKGNFPGRFSGRQFSNSRSEMNVSTLELGDSALYLCASSLAGAVLEKLFFGSGTQLSVL.

V gene TRBV5-5 combines with J gene TRBJ2-5; D may be TRBD2 (7 bases). V was trimmed by 0 bases and J by 6 bases, leaving 12 bases between them. Germline CDR1 is SGHKS and CDR2 is YYEKEE (reference sequence). This CDR3 region has 14 residues. This CDR3 reads CASSLVGGRKTQYF. The CDR3, as DNA: TGTGCCAGCAGCTTGGTCGGGGGGCGGAAGACCCAGTACTTC.

This clone was seen more than once but under ten times. The V call is TRBV6-5, the J call TRBJ1-5, with D unresolved. Germline V gene data show CDR1 as MNHEY and CDR2 as SVGAGI. V lost 4 bases and J lost 3, with 10 bases in between. This CDR3 comprises 14 residues. The chain's CDR3 is CASSFWGPNQPQHF. For the CDR3, the DNA is TGTGCCAGCAGTTTTTGGGGTCCCAATCAGCCCCAGCATTTT.

This clone was detected once. The chain couples TRBV7-8 to TRBJ2-5; a weak D match, TRBD2 (6 bases). Trimming stripped 2 bases from V and 5 bases from J, with 9 bases between. This CDR3 contains 13 residues. The V gene's germline CDR1 is SGHVS and CDR2 FQNEAQ. The CDR3 reads CASSLKGRETQYF. The CDR3 DNA reads as TGTGCCAGCAGCTTAAAGGGGAGGGAGACCCAGTACTTC.

The chain combines TRBV5-1 with TRBJ2-5; tentative D call: TRBD2 (5 bases). This CDR3 is 14 amino acids long. CDR1 and CDR2 (germline): SGHRS, YFSETQ. Trimming took 6 bases from V and 5 from J, leaving 17 bases between them. CDR3 region: CASTSRGRRETQYF. The CDR3, as DNA: TGCGCCAGCACCTCCCGAGGCAGGAGGGAGACCCAGTACTTC.

V usage is TRBV6-5 and J usage is TRBJ2-6; D is unclear. Per germline, CDR1 MNHEY and CDR2 SVGAGI. The CDR3 loop spans 15 amino acids. V shed 2 bases and J shed 1 base, with 6 bases lying between them. CDR3 loop: CASSYAQSGANVLTF. The CDR3 nucleotides read TGTGCCAGCAGTTACGCGCAATCTGGGGCCAACGTCCTGACTTTC.

This clone was seen only once. The chain links TRBV10-3 to TRBJ2-3; 9 bases are a match to TRBD2. The germline gives CDR1 ENHRY, CDR2 SYGVKD. The V and J ends lost 4 bases and 0 bases, in that order; junction bases with no gene match: 5. The CDR3 is made up of 16 amino acids. CDR3 region: CAISGRLAASTDTQYF. CDR3 bases: TGTGCCATCAGTGGTCGACTAGCGGCTAGCACAGATACGCAGTATTTT.

The chain recombines TRBV7-9 with TRBJ2-1; 7 bases are a match to TRBD2. J gave up 6 bases and V 5 bases, and 10 bases lay outside the gene matches. The CDR3 runs 15 residues. Germline CDR1 reads SEHNR; CDR2 reads FQNEAQ (reference sequence). CDR3 DNA: TGTGCCAGCAGCCTCAGCTGGACTAGAATCAATGAGCAGTTCTTC. It encodes CASSLSWTRINEQFF.

The CDR3, as DNA: TGTGCCAGTAGTTTCGGACAGGGTCCCACAGATACGCAGTATTTT. It specifies CASSFGQGPTDTQYF. The chain uses TRBV19 and TRBJ2-3, with 8 bases aligning to TRBD1. Germline V gene sequence: CDR1 LNHDA, CDR2 SQIVND (reference sequence). CDR3 size: 15 residues. The V gene end was trimmed by 5 bases and the J gene end by 2 bases; junction bases not matched to a gene: 6.

The chain joins TRBV6-5 to TRBJ2-7, with D tentatively TRBD1 (5 bases). This CDR3 has 16 amino acids. Trimming took 2 bases from V and 0 from J, leaving 14 bases between them. Germline CDR1 and CDR2: MNHEY and SVGAGI. The CDR3: CASSYPEQVGSYEQYF. In DNA, the CDR3 is TGTGCCAGCAGTTACCCAGAACAGGTTGGCTCCTACGAGCAGTACTTC.

The chain is built from TRBV28 and TRBJ2-3; D remains ambiguous. Deletions cut 8 bases from V and 4 bases from J, with 13 bases between. The CDR3 extends over 13 amino acids. The germline gives CDR1 MDHEN, CDR2 SYDVKM. In DNA form, the CDR3 reads TGTGCCAGCTCACATTACGGCGCAGATACGCAGTATTTT. Its protein is CASSHYGADTQYF.

This clone came up once. J is TRBJ2-3 and V is TRBV27, with 10 nucleotides matching TRBD1. V lost 4 bases to trimming and J lost 4 bases; unmatched junction nucleotides: 8. CDR1 is MNHEY, CDR2 SMNVEV, per germline (reference sequence). This CDR3 is built from 16 residues. The CDR3 loop reads CASSYIWDRGADTQYF. The CDR3 DNA is TGTGCCAGCAGTTATATATGGGACAGGGGAGCAGATACGCAGTATTTT.

The rearrangement links TRBV4-1 to TRBJ2-1, with TRBD2 matching over 10 bases. Germline values: CDR1 MGHRA, CDR2 YSYEKL. This CDR3 contains 16 residues. The trim removed 0 bases at V and 6 bases at J, leaving 5 bases unmatched. CDR3 protein: CASSQEGLAGVNEQFF. The CDR3 DNA reads as TGCGCCAGCAGCCAAGAAGGCCTAGCGGGGGTCAATGAGCAGTTCTTC.

The chain combines TRBV28 with TRBJ2-7; 9 bases line up with TRBD1. The V gene's germline CDR1 is MDHEN and CDR2 SYDVKM. The CDR3 totals 15 residues. After removal of 5 bases from V and 1 base from J, the junction contained 6 bases not matched to a gene. The CDR3 coding sequence is TGTGCCAGCAGTGTTCCCGGGACAGGGTCCTACGAGCAGTACTTC. Translation: CASSVPGTGSYEQYF.

This clone occurred a few times. The rearrangement joins TRBV15 to TRBJ2-7; possible D gene TRBD1, 6 bases. CDR1 and CDR2 (germline): LNHNV, YYDKDF (reference sequence). The CDR3 loop spans 14 amino acids. With 5 bases removed from V and 2 bases from J, the gap between germline ends came to 13 bases. The CDR3 loop reads CATSGQGPTYEQYF. The CDR3, as DNA: TGTGCCACCAGCGGCCAGGGGCCCACCTACGAGCAGTACTTC.

The genes are TRBV29-1 and TRBJ1-5; 9 bases align to TRBD1. With 0 bases clipped from V and 10 bases from J, the junction kept 4 bases outside the gene matches. Germline lookup yields CDR1 SQVTM and CDR2 ANQGSEA. CDR3 length: 13 amino acids. CDR3 in amino acids: CSVEEGTGLPQHF. CDR3 in DNA: TGCAGCGTTGAAGAAGGGACAGGGTTACCCCAGCATTTT. Full variable domain (remainder filled in from reference TRBV29-1 and TRBJ1-5): SAVISQKPSRDICQRGTSLTIQCQVDSQVTMMFWYRQQPGQSLTLIATANQGSEATYESGFVIDKFPISRPNLTFSTLTVSNMSPEDSSIYLCSVEEGTGLPQHFGDGTRLSIL.

Concerning this clone: A junction boundary mismatches the germline segment, possibly from a read error. The CDR3 protein is CASSEENGGGRYNEQFF. The CDR3 DNA reads as TGTGCCAGCAGCGAAGAAAACGGAGGCGGGAGGTACAATGAGCAGTTCTTC. The rearrangement links TRBV4-2 to TRBJ2-1; the match to TRBD2 covers 8 bases. CDR3 length equals 17 residues. Germline V gene sequence: CDR1 LGHNA, CDR2 YNFKEQ.

V is TRBV30 and J is TRBJ1-2; TRBD1 might be the D (5 bases). Trimming removed 0 bases from V and 8 bases from J, with 10 bases in between. CDR1 is GTSNPN, CDR2 SVGIG, per germline (reference sequence). This CDR3 is 12 amino acids long. The CDR3, as DNA: TGTGCCTGGAGTGTTAAGAGGGGAGGCTACACCTTC. This codes for CAWSVKRGGYTF.

The V call is TRBV7-9, the J call TRBJ2-2; D ambiguous. The CDR3 is 15 amino acids. Germline V gives CDR1 SEHNR, CDR2 FQNEAQ (reference sequence). With 5 bases removed from V and 4 bases from J, the gap between germline ends came to 14 bases. The CDR3 DNA sequence: TGTGCCAGCAGCATTGGAGTCGGTAGCACCGGGGAGCTGTTTTTT. Protein: CASSIGVGSTGELFF.

This chain joins TRBV11-3 and TRBJ2-3, with a possible D match to TRBD1 (5 bases). With 3 bases removed from V and 2 bases from J, the gap between germline ends came to 12 bases. From germline, CDR1 is SGHNT and CDR2 YENEEA. The CDR3 contains 15 residues. The CDR3 region is CASSLGRYDTDTQYF. DNA of the CDR3: TGTGCCAGCAGCTTGGGGCGGTATGACACAGATACGCAGTATTTT.

The sample holds a few counts of this clone. The genes are TRBV6-1 and TRBJ2-3; 11 bases are a match to TRBD1. Germline V CDR1 and CDR2: MNHNS, SASEGT. This CDR3 is 17 amino acids long. The V and J ends lost 4 bases and 1 base, in that order; junction bases with no gene match: 7. The CDR3 sequence is CASSGRTGGRGTDTQYF. In DNA, the CDR3 is TGTGCCAGCAGTGGCAGGACAGGGGGCCGGGGCACAGATACGCAGTATTTT.

This chain uses TRBV27 with TRBJ2-2; D possibly corresponds to TRBD1 (5 bases). The V and J ends lost 5 bases and 2 bases respectively, with 21 bases between them. Germline V CDR1 and CDR2: MNHEY, SMNVEV (reference sequence). This CDR3 comprises 18 residues. Here the CDR3 reads CASSTLLGARYNTGELFF. In DNA, the CDR3 is TGTGCCAGCAGTACCCTCCTAGGGGCGAGATACAACACCGGGGAGCTGTTTTTT.

The V and J genes are TRBV6-6 and TRBJ2-3; tentative D call: TRBD2 (6 bases). Looked up from germline, CDR1 is MNHNY and CDR2 is SVGAGI (reference sequence). The length of the CDR3 is 16 residues. The V and J ends lost 5 bases and 4 bases respectively, with 19 bases between them. In DNA form, the CDR3 reads TGTGCCAGCAGTCCTGCACTAGCCGGTGGCGCAGATACGCAGTATTTT. Translating it yields CASSPALAGGADTQYF.

This chain joins TRBV7-9 and TRBJ2-5; either TRBD1 or TRBD2 may supply D (6 bases each). CDR3 size: 14 residues. Germline values: CDR1 SEHNR, CDR2 FQNEAQ (reference sequence). The V gene lost 1 base and the J gene lost 5 bases, with 11 bases spanning the gap. The CDR3 nucleotides are TGTGCCAGCAGCTTAGGGGGGGCCGAGGAGACCCAGTACTTC. This sequence encodes CASSLGGAEETQYF.